These 8 T cell receptor beta chains came from one sample sequenced in a study of blood T cells in healthy people across ages. For the second PCR, which ran for roughly 6 to 11 cycles, a sample-barcoded 5' primer and a J-beta primer mix were used. TCRdb passed the 5' RACE reads through MiXCR, listing each CDR3 protein once. The sample records roughly 2 million distinct CDR3 sequences, just under 50% being singletons. Material: blood. The receptor source for this set is a middle-aged woman in good health.

This clonotype was counted a few times. This chain uses TRBV7-3 with TRBJ2-1; 9 positions agree with TRBD2. This CDR3 has 16 amino acids. Germline loops: CDR1 SGHTA, CDR2 FQGTGA. The trim removed 2 bases at V and 9 bases at J, leaving 11 bases unmatched. Here the CDR3 DNA reads TGTGCCAGCAGCTTAGGTGGAGGCGGGGGGGCCGGTGAGCAGTTCTTC. Its protein product is CASSLGGGGGAGEQFF.

The chain links TRBV10-3 to TRBJ1-2; D gene unclear. Trimming shortened V by 2 bases and J by 7 bases, and 5 bases separated the two germline ends. This CDR3 comprises 11 residues. CDR1 is ENHRY and CDR2 is SYGVKD in the germline V gene. The CDR3 sequence: CAISETTGYTF. CDR3 nucleotides: TGTGCCATCAGTGAGACCACTGGCTACACCTTC.

The chain recombines TRBV27 with TRBJ2-1, with 9 bases aligning to TRBD1. V shed 6 bases and J 4 bases; nucleotides not matched to a gene: 7. Germline V gene sequence: CDR1 MNHEY, CDR2 SMNVEV (reference sequence). This CDR3 comprises 15 residues. CDR3 in DNA: TGTGCCAGCAGGCGAGGACAGGGGCCATACAATGAGCAGTTCTTC. It yields the protein CASRRGQGPYNEQFF.

J is TRBJ2-3 and V is TRBV24-1; no clear D gene. From germline, CDR1 is KGHDR and CDR2 SFDVKD. The CDR3 loop spans 15 amino acids. V shed 0 bases and J shed 1 base, with 7 bases lying between them. CDR3 sequence: CATSDLLRGTDTQYF. CDR3 coding DNA: TGTGCCACCAGTGATTTGCTCCGGGGCACAGATACGCAGTATTTT.

This clonotype was recorded once. V gene TRBV12-3 or TRBV12-4 combines with J gene TRBJ1-2, with 11 bases aligning to TRBD1. This CDR3 contains 14 residues. J was trimmed by 10 bases and V by 6 bases; bases with no gene match: 10. The CDR3 spells CASSKGPGQGVYTF. CDR3 sequence (DNA): TGTGCCAGCAGCAAAGGACCGGGACAGGGGGTCTACACCTTC.

Here the CDR3 DNA reads TGCGCCAGCAGCCACCGCCTTATAGCGGGGTTAAAGACCCAGTACTTC. Protein: CASSHRLIAGLKTQYF. This chain connects TRBV4-1 to TRBJ2-7; 8 nucleotides agree with TRBD2. Near its end, the DNA agrees better with TRBJ2-5, so the J call may be wrong. CDR1 is MGHRA and CDR2 is YSYEKL in the germline V gene. The CDR3 covers 16 residues.

CDR3 in amino acids: CASSQDPAAGKGSGANVLTF. CDR3 nucleotide sequence: TGTGCCAGCAGCCAAGATCCGGCGGCAGGGAAAGGCTCTGGGGCCAACGTCCTGACTTTC. The rearrangement links TRBV4-2 to TRBJ2-6; possible D gene TRBD1, 5 bases. This CDR3 comprises 20 residues. Germline CDR1 and CDR2: LGHNA and YNFKEQ. The ends were cut back, 0 bases at V and 0 bases at J, with 18 bases in the middle.

This CDR3 is CSAPGRSNEKLFF. CDR3 nucleotide sequence: TGCAGTGCTCCGGGTCGTTCTAATGAAAAACTGTTTTTT. This chain uses TRBV20-1 with TRBJ1-4; D not certain. Between the trimmed V and J ends, which lost 5 bases and 3 bases, there was a span of 10 bases. This CDR3 is 13 amino acids long. Germline loops: CDR1 DFQATT, CDR2 SNEGSKA (reference sequence).